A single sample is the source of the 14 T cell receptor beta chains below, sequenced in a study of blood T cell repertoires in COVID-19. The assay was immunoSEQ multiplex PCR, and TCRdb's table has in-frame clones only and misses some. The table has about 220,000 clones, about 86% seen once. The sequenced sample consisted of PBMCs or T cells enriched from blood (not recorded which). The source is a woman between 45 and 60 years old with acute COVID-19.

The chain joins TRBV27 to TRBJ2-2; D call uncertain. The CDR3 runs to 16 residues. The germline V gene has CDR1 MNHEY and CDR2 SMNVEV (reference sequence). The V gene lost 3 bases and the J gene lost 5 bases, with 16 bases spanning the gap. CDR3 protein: CASSFMGTVHTGELFF. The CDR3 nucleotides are TGTGCCAGCAGTTTTATGGGTACAGTACATACCGGGGAGCTGTTTTTT.

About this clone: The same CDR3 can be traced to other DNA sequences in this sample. This CDR3 reads CASSFGGTYEQYF. CDR3 nucleotides: TGTGCCAGCAGTTTTGGGGGCACCTACGAGCAGTACTTC. This rearrangement joins TRBV12-3 or TRBV12-4 to TRBJ2-7; possibly TRBD1 for D (6 bases). Between the trimmed V and J ends, which lost 3 bases and 2 bases, there was a span of 8 bases. The CDR3 sequence is 13 residues long.

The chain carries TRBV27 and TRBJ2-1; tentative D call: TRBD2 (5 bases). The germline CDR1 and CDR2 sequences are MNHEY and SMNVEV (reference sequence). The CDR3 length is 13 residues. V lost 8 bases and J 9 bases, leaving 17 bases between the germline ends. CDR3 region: CASSPSSQFEQFF. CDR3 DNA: TGTGCCAGCTCCCCGTCTAGCCAATTTGAGCAGTTCTTC.

CDR3: CASSYSGFSTEAFF. CDR3 coding DNA: TGTGCCAGTAGCTATTCAGGGTTTTCGACTGAAGCTTTCTTT. The chain has TRBV19 and TRBJ1-1; a possible D gene is TRBD1 (5 bases). CDR1 is LNHDA and CDR2 is SQIVND in the germline V gene (reference sequence). The CDR3 extends over 14 amino acids. V shed 6 bases and J shed 5 bases, with 16 bases lying between them.

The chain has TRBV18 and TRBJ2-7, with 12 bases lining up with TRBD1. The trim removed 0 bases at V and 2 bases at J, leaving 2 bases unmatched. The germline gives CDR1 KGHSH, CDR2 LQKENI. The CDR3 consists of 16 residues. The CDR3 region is CASSPPGQGAPYEQYF. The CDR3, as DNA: TGTGCCAGCTCACCACCGGGACAGGGGGCCCCCTACGAGCAGTACTTC.

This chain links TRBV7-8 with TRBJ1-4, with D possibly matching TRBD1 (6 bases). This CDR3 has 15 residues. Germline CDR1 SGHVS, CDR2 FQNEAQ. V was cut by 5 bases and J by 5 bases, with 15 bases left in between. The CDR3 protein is CASSQLGGLNEKLFF. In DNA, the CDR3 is TGTGCCAGCAGCCAACTCGGGGGGCTGAATGAAAAACTGTTTTTT.

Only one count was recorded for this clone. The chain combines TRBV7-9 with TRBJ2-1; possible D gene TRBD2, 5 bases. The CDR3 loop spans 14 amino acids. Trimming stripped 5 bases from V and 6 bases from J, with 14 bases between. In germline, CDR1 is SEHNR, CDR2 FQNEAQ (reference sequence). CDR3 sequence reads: CASSPRDFSNEQFF. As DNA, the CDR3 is TGTGCCAGCAGCCCCCGGGATTTCTCCAATGAGCAGTTCTTC.

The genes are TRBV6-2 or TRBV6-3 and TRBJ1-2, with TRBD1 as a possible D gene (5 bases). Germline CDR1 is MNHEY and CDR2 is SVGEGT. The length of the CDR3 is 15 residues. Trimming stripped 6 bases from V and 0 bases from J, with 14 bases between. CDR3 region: CASSFGGASNYGYTF. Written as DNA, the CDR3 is TGTGCCAGCAGCTTCGGAGGGGCGTCTAACTATGGCTACACCTTC.

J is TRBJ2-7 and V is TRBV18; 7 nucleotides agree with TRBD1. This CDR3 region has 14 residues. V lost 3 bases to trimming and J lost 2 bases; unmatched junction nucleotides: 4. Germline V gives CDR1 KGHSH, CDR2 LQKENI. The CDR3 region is CASSPRDSPYEQYF. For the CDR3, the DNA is TGTGCCAGCTCACCCCGGGACAGTCCCTACGAGCAGTACTTC.

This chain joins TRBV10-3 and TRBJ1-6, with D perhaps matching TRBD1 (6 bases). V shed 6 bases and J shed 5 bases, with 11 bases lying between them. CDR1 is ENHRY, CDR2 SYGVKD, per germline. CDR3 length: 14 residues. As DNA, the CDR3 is TGTGCCATCAGATGGACAGTTAATAATTCACCCCTCCACTTT. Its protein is CAIRWTVNNSPLHF.

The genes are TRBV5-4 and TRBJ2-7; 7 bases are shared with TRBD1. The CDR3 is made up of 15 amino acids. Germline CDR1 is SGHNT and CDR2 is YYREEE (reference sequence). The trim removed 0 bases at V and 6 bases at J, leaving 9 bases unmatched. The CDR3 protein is CASSLVDRLSVEQYF. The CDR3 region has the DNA TGTGCCAGCAGCTTGGTGGACAGGCTCTCGGTCGAGCAGTACTTC.

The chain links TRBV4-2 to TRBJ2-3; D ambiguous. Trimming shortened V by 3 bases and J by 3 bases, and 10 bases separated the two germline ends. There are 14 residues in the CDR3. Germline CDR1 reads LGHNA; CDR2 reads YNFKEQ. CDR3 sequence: CASSHHNPTDTQYF. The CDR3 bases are TGTGCCAGCAGCCATCACAACCCAACAGATACGCAGTATTTT.

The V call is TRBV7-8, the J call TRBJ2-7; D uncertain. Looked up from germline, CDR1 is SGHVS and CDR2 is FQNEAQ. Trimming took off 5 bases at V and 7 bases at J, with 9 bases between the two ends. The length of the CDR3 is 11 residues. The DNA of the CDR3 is TGTGCCAGCAGCCCTGTGAGGGAGCAGTACTTC. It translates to CASSPVREQYF.

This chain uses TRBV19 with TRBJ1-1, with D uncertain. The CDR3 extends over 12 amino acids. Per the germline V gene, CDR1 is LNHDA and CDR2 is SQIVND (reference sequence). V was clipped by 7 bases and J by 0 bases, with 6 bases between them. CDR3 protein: CASTNLNTEAFF. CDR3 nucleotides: TGTGCCAGTACTAACTTGAACACTGAAGCTTTCTTT.